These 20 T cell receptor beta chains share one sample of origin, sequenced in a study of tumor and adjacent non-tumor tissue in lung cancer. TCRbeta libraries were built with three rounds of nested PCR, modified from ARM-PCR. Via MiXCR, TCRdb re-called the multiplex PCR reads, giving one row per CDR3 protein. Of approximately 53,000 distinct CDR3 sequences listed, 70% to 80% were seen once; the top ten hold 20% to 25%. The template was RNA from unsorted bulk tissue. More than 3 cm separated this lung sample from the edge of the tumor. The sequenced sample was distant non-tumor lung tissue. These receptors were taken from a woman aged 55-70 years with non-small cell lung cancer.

CDR3 nucleotides: TGTGCCAGTCAAGGGTTCCTAATCTACGAGCAGTACTTC. Amino acid sequence: CASQGFLIYEQYF. The V gene is TRBV28, the J gene TRBJ2-7; D is undetermined. Trimming shortened V by 9 bases and J by 3 bases, and 15 bases separated the two germline ends. Germline CDR1 reads MDHEN; CDR2 reads SYDVKM. The CDR3 has 13 amino acids. Drawing the rest from reference TRBV28 and TRBJ2-7, the complete variable domain is DVKVTQSSRYLVKRTGEKVFLECVQDMDHENMFWYRQDPGLGLRLIYFSYDVKMKEKGDIPEGYSVSREKKERFSLILESASTNQTSMYLCASQGFLIYEQYFGPGTRLTVT.

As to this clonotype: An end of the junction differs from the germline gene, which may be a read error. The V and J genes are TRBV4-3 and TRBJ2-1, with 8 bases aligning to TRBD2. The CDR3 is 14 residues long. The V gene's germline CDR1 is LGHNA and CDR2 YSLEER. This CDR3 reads CASNQASGCNEQFF. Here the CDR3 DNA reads TGCGCCAGCAACCAAGCTAGCGGGTGCAATGAGCAGTTCTTC.

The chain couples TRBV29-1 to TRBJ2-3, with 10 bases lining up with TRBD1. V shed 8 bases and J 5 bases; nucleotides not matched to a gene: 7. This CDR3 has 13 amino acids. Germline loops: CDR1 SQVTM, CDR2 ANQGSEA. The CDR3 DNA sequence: TGCAGCAACATGACAGGGGGCATAGATACGCAGTATTTT. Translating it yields CSNMTGGIDTQYF.

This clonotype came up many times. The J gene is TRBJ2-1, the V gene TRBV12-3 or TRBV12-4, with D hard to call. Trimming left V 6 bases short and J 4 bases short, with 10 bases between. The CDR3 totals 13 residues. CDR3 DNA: TGTGCCAGCAGAGAGAGAGAGTACAATGAGCAGTTCTTC. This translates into CASREREYNEQFF.

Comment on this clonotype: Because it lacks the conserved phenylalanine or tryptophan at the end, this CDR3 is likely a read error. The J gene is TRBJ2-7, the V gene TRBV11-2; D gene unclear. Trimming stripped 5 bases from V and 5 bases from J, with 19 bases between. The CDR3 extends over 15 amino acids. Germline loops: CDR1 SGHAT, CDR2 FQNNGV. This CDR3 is CASSLTLPSAHEQYS. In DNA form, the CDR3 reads TGTGCCAGCAGCCTAACCCTACCCTCGGCACACGAGCAGTACTCC.

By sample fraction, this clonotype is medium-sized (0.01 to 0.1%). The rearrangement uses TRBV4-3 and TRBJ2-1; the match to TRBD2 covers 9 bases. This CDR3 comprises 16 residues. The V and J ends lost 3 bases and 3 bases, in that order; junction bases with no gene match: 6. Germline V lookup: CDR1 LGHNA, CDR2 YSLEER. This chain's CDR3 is CASSHLTSGNYNEQFF. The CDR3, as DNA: TGCGCCAGCAGCCATCTGACTAGCGGCAACTACAATGAGCAGTTCTTC.

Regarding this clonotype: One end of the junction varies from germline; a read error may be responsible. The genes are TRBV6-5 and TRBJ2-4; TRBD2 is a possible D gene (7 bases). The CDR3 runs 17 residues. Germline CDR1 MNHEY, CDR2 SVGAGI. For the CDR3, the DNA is TGTGCCAGCAGACCATTGAAAGGGGGAGGGACTAAAAACACTCAGTACTTC. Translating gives CASRPLKGGGTKNTQYF.

For the CDR3, the DNA is TGTGCCAGTCGCAGCACACTTAGCGCGACCCAGACCTACGAGCAGTACTTC. This codes for CASRSTLSATQTYEQYF. The chain is built from TRBV6-5 and TRBJ2-7; a weak D match, TRBD2 (5 bases). Deletions cut 9 bases from V and 2 bases from J, with 26 bases between. CDR1 MNHEY and CDR2 SVGAGI come from the germline V gene. The CDR3 is 17 amino acids.

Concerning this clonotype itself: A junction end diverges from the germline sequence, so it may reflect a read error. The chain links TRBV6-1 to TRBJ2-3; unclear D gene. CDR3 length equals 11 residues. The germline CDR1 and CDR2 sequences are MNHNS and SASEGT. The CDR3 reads CVSSDTDMQYF. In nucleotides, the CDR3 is TGTGTCAGCAGTGACACAGATATGCAGTATTTC.

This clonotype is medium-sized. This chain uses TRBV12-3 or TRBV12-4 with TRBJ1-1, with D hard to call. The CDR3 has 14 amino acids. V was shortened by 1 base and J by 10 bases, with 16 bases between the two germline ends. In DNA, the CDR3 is TGTGCCAGCAGTTTAGAGGGTCTAGAATCGGCAGCTTTCTTT. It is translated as CASSLEGLESAAFF.

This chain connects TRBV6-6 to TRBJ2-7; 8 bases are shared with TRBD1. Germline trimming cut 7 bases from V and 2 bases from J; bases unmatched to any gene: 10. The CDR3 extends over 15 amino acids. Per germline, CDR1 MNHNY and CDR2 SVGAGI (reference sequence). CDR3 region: CASINFRTGTYEQYF. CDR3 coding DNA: TGTGCCAGCATTAACTTCAGGACAGGGACCTACGAGCAGTACTTC.

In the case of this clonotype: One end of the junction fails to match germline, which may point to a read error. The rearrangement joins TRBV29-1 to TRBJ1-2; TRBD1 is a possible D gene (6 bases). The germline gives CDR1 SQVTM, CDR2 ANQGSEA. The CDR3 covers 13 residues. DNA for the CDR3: TGCAGCGATGAAGTTGGAGGGCGCGGGGGCTACACGTTC. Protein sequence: CSDEVGGRGGYTF.

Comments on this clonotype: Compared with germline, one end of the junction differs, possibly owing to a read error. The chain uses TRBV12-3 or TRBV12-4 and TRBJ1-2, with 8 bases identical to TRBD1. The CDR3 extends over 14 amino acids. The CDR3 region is CVSRRQGPDYGYTF. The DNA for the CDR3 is TGTGTCAGCAGGCGACAGGGGCCGGACTATGGCTACACCTTC.

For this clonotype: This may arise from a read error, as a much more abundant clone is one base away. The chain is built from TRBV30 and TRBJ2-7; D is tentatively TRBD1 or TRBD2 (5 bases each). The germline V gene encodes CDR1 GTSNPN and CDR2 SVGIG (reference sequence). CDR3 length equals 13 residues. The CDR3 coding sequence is TGTACCTGGAACTGGGGCGGGTTAGGGGAGCAGTACTTC. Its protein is CTWNWGGLGEQYF.

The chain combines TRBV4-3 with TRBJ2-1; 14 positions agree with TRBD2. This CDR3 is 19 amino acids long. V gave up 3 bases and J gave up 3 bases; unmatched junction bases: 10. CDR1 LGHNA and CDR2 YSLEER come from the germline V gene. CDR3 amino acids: CASSQHGTSGSIDYNEQFF. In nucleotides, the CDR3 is TGCGCCAGCAGCCAGCATGGGACTAGCGGGAGTATAGACTACAATGAGCAGTTCTTC.

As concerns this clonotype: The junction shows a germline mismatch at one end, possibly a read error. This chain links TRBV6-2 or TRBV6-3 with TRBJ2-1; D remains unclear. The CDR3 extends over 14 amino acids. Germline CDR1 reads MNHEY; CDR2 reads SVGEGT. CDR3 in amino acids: CVSSPVLSGNEQFF. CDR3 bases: TGTGTCAGCAGCCCCGTCTTAAGTGGTAATGAGCAGTTCTTC.

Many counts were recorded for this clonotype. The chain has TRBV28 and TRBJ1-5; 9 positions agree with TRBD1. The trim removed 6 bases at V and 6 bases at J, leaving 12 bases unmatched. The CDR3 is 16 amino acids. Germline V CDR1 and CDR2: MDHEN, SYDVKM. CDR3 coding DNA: TGTGCCAGCAGGCCCCAAACAGGGGGCGCTGGTCAGCCCCAGCATTTT. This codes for CASRPQTGGAGQPQHF.

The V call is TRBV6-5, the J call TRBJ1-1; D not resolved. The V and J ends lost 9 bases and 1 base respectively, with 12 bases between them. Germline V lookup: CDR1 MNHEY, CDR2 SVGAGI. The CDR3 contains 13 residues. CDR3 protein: CARNPTENTEAFF. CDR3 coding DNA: TGTGCCAGGAACCCGACTGAGAACACTGAAGCTTTCTTT.

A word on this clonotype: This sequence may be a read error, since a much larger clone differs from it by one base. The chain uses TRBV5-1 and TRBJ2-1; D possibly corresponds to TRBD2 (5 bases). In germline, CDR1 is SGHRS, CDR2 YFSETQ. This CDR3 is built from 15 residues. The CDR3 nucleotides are TGCGCCAGCAGCTTGGTGTCGAGCGGCTACAATGAGCTGTTCTTC. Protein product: CASSLVSSGYNELFF.

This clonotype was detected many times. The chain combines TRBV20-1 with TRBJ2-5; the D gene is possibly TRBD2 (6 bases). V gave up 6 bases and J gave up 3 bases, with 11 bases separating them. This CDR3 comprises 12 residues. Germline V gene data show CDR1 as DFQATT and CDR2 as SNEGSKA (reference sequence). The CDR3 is CSAIIAEETQYF. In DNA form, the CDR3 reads TGCAGTGCCATAATAGCGGAAGAGACCCAGTACTTC.